This T cell receptor (beta chain) is from a study of beta chain features in type 1 diabetes (dated by TCRdb to 2016 to 2018). Context from the whole study: Mean age, gender distribution, total cell number and subset yield were not different between patients and healthy donors. Across all samples, fewer than 130 million sorted cells were examined, and cell number per subset correlated strongly with RNA yield. In the study, recently diagnosed type 1 diabetes patients and matched healthy donors were compared on the TCRB repertoires of their sorted circulating CD4+ T cell subsets. Regulatory and stem cell-like memory subsets were isolated from only 8 patients and about eight healthy donors, whereas naive and central memory subsets came from all 30 or so donors.

Looking up the germline V gene yields CDR1 SGHVS and CDR2 FQNEAQ. The CDR3 sequence holds 14 residues, the cysteine and phenylalanine included. Of all the DNA, just the CDR3 is kept, 42 bases in frame from base 1. From V the trimming removes 7 bases and from J it removes 0 bases, while the gene matches leave 1 base of the junction unaccounted for. A word on this clone: No cognate antigen has been identified for it. No much larger clone is present one base from it, and per-base qualities are unavailable.

The entire amount of isolated RNA was reverse transcribed using the High Capacity cDNA Reverse Transcription Kit, so the sequenced TCRB transcripts were expressed ones. Naive, central memory and regulatory T cell samples underwent deep immunoSEQ sequencing, averaging about 3.5 million total reads per sample. Sorted cells were lysed in RLT buffer and RNA was extracted with DNase-treated RNeasy Micro or Mini kits, depending on cell number. To prevent cross-contamination, every cell subset was processed on its own, while patient and healthy donor samples were processed together. Using the immunoSEQ multiplex PCR, TCRB sequences were amplified from cDNA into 87-bp fragments spanning the CDR3 region. Sequencing of the amplicons was done on the Illumina HiSeq platform. The study's own analysis went as follows. PCR bias was corrected computationally using synthetic template baselines, and reads within Hamming distance 2 were collapsed, with unmergeable singletons discarded. Reads were aligned against IMGT to assign V, D and J genes, CDR3 length and insertions or deletions at six rearrangement sites. Within each subset, clonotype counts were normalized to sorted cell number, after which true diversity and Gini coefficients were computed with the tcR R package. The overlap coefficient, calculated on TCRB nucleotide sequences, was used to quantify repertoire sharing. As a proxy for the pre-selection repertoire, out-of-frame TCRB sequences from naive cells were analyzed. In its TCRdb copy, this immuneACCESS table keeps in-frame sequences only and misses some clones. Where compared with another copy, unresolved V genes explain less than half of these, and the others have no known cause. The V and J calls and clone size come from that table; D and trimming were worked out from the DNA. The sample data list 310,000 or so clones, and roughly 9.6% of these were observed just once. Under 0.02% of the sample belongs to the ten largest clones.

From each donor, a single peripheral blood sample of around 120 mL on average was drawn into heparinised tubes. A BD FACSAria II and a panel including CD45RO, CCR7, CD25, CD127, CD95 and CD27 were used to sort naive, central memory, regulatory and stem cell-like memory CD4+ T cells. Every sorted population had a purity above 95%. Right away, PBMCs were isolated by Lymphoprep density gradient centrifugation and were stained directly, with no culture step. So that batch effects would be minimized, each experiment stained and sorted samples in pairs, pairing one healthy donor with one patient. Results the study describes overall, beyond this receptor: Because cDNA was sequenced instead of genomic DNA, highly expressing activated cells could be over-represented, though the groups showed no difference in activation or CD3 levels. Because small numbers of individuals were included in the HLA sub-analyses, any influence of HLA type on TCRB rearrangement was left unresolved. At VDJ recombination sites, type 1 diabetes patients had fewer insertions and more deleted nucleotides, which implies abnormalities in thymic rearrangement. Type 1 diabetes patients showed a moderate but significant shortening of TCRB CDR3 length in all four CD4+ subsets. PCR may preferentially amplify shorter templates, but because patient and control samples were amplified and corrected together, any resulting skew would affect both groups equally. The naive, central memory and regulatory TCRB repertoires appeared to resemble one another more closely among patients than among healthy donors.

Recombination connected TRBV7-8 to TRBJ2-7; a stretch of 12 junction bases matches TRBD2. The specimen was naive CD4+ T cells from blood. The sample's cell subset or site label, in plain terms: true naive CD4+ T cells. The sequence came from a woman aged 25-40 years in good health. The DNA sequence follows: TGTGCCAGCAAGACTAGCGGGAGCTCCTACGAGCAGTACTTC. Translation gives CASKTSGSSYEQYF.